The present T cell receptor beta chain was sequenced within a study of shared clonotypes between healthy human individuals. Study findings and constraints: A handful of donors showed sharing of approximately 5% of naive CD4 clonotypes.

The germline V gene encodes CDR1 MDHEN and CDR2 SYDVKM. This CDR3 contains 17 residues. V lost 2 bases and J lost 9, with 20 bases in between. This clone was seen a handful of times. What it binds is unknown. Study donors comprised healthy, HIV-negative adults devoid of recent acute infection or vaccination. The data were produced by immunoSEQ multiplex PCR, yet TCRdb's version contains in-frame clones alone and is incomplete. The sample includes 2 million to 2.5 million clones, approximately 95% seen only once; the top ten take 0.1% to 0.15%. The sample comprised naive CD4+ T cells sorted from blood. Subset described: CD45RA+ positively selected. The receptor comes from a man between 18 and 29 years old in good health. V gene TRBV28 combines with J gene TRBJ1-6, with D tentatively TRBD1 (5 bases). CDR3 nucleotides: TGTGCCAGCAGTTTAGTTCAGGGAAATGGTAGAGGTTCACCCCTCCACTTT. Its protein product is CASSLVQGNGRGSPLHF.